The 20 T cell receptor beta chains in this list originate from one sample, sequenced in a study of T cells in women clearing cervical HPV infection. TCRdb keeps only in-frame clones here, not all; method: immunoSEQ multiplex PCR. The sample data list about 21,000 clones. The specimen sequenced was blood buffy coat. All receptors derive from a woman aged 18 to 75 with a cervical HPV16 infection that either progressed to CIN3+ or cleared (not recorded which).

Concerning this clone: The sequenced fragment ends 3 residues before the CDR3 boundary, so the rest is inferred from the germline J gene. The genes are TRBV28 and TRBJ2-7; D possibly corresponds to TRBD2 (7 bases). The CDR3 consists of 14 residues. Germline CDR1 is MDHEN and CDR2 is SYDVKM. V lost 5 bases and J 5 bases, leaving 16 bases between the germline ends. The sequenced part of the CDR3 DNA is TGTGCCAGCAGTCGTAGGGGGGGCATGGACGAG. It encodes CASSRRGGMDE. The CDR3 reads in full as CASSRRGGMDEQYF.

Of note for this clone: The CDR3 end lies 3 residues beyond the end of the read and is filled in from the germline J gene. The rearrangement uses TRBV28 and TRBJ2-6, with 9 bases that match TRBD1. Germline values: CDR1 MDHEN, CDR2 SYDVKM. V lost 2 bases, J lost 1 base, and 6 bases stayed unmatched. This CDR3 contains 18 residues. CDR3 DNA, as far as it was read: TGTGCCAGCAGTTTAAGGACAGGGGCGAGATCTGGGGCCAACGTC. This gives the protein CASSLRTGARSGANV. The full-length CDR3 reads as CASSLRTGARSGANVLTF.

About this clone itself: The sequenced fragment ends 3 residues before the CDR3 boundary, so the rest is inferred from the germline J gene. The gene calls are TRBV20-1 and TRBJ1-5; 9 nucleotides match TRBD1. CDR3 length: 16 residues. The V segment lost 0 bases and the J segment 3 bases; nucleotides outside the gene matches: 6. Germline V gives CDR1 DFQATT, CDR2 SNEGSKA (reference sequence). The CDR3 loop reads CSARDPGTGINQPQHF. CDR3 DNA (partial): TGCAGTGCTAGAGATCCCGGGACAGGGATCAATCAGCCC.

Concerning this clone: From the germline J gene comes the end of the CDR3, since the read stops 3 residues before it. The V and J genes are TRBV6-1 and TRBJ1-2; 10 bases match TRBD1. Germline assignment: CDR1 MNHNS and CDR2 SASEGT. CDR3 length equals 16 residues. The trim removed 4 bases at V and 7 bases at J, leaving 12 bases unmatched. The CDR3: CASSARPGTGAVGYTF. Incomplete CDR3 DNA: TGTGCCAGCAGTGCCCGACCCGGGACAGGGGCGGTTGGC.

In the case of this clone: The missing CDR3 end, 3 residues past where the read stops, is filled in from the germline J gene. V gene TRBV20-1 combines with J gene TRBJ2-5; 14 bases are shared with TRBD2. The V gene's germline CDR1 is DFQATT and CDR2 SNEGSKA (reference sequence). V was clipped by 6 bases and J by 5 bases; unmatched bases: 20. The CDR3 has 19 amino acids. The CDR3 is CSAKTRLAGGLRSWETQYF. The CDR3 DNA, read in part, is TGCAGTGCAAAGACCCGACTAGCGGGAGGGCTTCGTTCGTGGGAGACC.

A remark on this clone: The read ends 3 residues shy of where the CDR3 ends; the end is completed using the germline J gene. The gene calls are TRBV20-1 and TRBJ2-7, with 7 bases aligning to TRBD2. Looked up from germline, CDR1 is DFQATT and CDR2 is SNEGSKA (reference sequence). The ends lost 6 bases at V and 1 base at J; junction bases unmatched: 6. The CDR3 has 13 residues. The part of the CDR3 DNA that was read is TGCAGTGCCCTTATGGGACTATCCTACGAG. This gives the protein CSALMGLSYE. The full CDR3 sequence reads CSALMGLSYEQYF.

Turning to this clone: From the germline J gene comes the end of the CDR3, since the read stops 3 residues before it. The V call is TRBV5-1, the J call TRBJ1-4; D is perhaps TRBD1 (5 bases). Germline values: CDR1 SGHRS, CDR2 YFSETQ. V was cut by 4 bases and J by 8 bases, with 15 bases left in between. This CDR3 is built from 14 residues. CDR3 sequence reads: CASSPFGGSEKLFF. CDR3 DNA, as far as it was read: TGCGCCAGCAGCCCATTCGGGGGTAGCGAAAAA.

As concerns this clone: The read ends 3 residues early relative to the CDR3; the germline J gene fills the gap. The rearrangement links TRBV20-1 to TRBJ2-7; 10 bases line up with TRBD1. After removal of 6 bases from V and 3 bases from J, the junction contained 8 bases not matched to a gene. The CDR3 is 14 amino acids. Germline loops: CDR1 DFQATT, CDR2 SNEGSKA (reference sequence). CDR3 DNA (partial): TGCAGTGCAACGCCGGGACAGGGGTTCTACGAG. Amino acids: CSATPGQGFYE. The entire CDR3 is CSATPGQGFYEQYF.

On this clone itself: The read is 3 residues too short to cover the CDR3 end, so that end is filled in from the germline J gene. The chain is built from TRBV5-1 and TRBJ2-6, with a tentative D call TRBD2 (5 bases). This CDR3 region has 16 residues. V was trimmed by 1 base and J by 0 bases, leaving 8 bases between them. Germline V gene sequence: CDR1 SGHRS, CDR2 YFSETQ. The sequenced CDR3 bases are TGCGCCAGCAGCTTGTGGAGCGGCTCTGGGGCCAACGTC. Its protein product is CASSLWSGSGANV. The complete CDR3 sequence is CASSLWSGSGANVLTF.

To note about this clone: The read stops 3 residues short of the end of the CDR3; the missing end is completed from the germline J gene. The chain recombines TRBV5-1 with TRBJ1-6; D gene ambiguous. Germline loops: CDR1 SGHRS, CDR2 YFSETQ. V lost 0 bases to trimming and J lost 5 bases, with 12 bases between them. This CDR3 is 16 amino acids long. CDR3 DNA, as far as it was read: TGCGCCAGCAGCTTGGCCGGGTCTACCGATAATTCACCC. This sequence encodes CASSLAGSTDNSP. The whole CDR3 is CASSLAGSTDNSPLHF.

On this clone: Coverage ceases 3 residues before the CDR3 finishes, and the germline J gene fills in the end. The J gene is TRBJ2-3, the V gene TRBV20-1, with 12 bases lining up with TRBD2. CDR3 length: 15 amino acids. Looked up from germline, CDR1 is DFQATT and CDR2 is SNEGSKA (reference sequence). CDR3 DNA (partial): TGCAGTGCCCACCCAGCTAGCGGGAGGGCCAAGACG. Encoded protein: CSAHPASGRAKT. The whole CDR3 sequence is CSAHPASGRAKTQYF.

CDR3 DNA (partial): TGCAGTGCAACAACAGGGGGCCACTCTGAA. This sequence encodes CSATTGGHSE. The complete CDR3 reads CSATTGGHSEAFF. The chain recombines TRBV20-1 with TRBJ1-1; 9 nucleotides agree with TRBD1. The CDR3 end lies 3 residues beyond the end of the read and is filled in from the germline J gene. Germline values: CDR1 DFQATT, CDR2 SNEGSKA (reference sequence). The CDR3 runs to 13 residues. Trimming at V came to 6 bases and at J to 6 bases, leaving 8 bases not matched to a gene.

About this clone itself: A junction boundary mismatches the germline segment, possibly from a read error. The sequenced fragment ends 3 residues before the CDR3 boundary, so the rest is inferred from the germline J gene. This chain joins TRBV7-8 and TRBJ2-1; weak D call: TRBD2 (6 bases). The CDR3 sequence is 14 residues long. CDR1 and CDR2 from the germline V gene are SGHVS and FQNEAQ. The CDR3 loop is CASSLATTYNEQFF. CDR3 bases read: TGTGCCAGCAGCCTAGCGACTACATACAATGAG. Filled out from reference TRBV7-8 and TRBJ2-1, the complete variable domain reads GAGVSQSPRYKVAKRGQDVALRCDPISGHVSLFWYQQALGQGPEFLTYFQNEAQLDKSGLPSDRFFAERPEGSVSTLKIQRTQQEDSAVYLCASSLATTYNEQFFGPGTRLTVL.

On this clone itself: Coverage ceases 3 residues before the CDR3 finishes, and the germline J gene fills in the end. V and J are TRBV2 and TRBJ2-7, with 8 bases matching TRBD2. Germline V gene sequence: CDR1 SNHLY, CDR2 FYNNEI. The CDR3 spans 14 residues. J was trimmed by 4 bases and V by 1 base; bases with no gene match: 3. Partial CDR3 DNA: TGTGCCAGCAGTGAAGGCCCGGGGGGGTACGAG. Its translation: CASSEGPGGYE. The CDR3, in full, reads CASSEGPGGYEQYF.

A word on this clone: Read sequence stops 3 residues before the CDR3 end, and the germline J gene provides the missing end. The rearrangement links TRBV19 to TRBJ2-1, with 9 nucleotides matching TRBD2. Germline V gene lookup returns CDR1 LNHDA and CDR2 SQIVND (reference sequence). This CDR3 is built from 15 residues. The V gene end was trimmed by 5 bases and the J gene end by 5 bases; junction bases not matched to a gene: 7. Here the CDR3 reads CASSLSGGSHNEQFF. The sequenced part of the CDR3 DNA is TGTGCCAGTAGTTTAAGCGGGGGGAGCCACAATGAG.

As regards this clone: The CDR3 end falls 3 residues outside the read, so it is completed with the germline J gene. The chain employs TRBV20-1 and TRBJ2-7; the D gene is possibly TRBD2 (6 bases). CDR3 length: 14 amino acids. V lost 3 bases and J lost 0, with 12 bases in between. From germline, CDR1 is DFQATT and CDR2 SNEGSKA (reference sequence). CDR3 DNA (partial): TGCAGTGCTAGCCCCCTAGCGATCTCCTACGAG. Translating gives CSASPLAISYE. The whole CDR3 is CSASPLAISYEQYF.

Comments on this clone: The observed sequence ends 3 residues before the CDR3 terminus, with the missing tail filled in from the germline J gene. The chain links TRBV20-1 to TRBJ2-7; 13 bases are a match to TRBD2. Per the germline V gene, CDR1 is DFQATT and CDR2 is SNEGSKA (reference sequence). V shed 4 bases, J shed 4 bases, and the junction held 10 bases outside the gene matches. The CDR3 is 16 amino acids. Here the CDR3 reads CSATGLAGERGYEQYF. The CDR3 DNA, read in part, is TGCAGTGCTACTGGACTAGCGGGAGAACGGGGGTACGAG.

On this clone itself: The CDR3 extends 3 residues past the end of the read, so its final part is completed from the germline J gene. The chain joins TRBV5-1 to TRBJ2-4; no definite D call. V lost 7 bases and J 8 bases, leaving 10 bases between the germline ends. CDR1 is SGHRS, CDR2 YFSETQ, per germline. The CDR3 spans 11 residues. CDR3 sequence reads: CASSFRDIQYF. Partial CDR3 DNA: TGCGCCAGCTCGTTTCGGGACATT.

The CDR3 here is CSARKTGKYQETQYF. CDR3 DNA, as far as it was read: TGCAGTGCTAGAAAGACAGGGAAGTACCAAGAGACC. This chain links TRBV20-1 with TRBJ2-5; 7 bases are shared with TRBD1. From the germline J gene comes the end of the CDR3, since the read stops 3 residues before it. The junction had 6 bases not matched to a gene; V was cut back by 2 bases and J by 0 bases. The CDR3 is made up of 15 amino acids. In germline, CDR1 is DFQATT, CDR2 SNEGSKA (reference sequence).

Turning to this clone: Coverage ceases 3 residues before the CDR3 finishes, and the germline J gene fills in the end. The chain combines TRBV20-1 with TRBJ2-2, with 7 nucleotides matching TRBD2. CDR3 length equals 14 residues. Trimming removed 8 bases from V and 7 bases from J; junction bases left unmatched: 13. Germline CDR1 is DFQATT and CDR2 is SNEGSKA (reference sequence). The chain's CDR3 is CSSTLGLPGGELFF. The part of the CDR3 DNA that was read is TGCAGTTCAACCTTGGGACTACCTGGCGGGGAG.